Sequencing of this T cell receptor (beta chain) was carried out in a study of cytomegalovirus exposure and HLA in healthy donors. Findings of the study overall: Among immune exposure information, only CMV serostatus was available. With DRB1 most and HLA-C fewest, TCR association rates differed between HLA loci in a later analysis. An assumption of roughly uniform sequencing depth across donors underlay the presence/absence analyses. Reports credit the classifier with highly specific, highly sensitive diagnosis of cytomegalovirus status.

The V gene lost 2 bases and the J gene lost 0 bases, with 5 bases spanning the gap. The CDR3 sequence is 13 residues long. Germline V gene sequence: CDR1 SQVTM, CDR2 ANQGSEA. Worth noting for this clone: What it binds is not known.

PCR primers comprised 60 Vbeta and 13 Jbeta primers. Generated by immunoSEQ multiplex PCR, the TCRdb table keeps only in-frame clones and is missing some. The sample contains some 210,000 clones, roughly 80% of which appear only once. Sequencing input: PBMCs. The rearrangement joins TRBV29-1 to TRBJ2-4; no firm D call. The receptor's source is a male donor in good health and CMV-seronegative. CDR3 protein: CSVEPGAKNIQYF. Here the CDR3 DNA reads TGCAGCGTTGAACCCGGAGCCAAAAACATTCAGTACTTC.